This paragraph reports one T cell receptor beta chain. No antigen is known for it. The sample holds no much larger clone one base away, and base qualities are not on file. The collaborating institutions used their own protocols to collect whole blood in K2EDTA tubes. For TCRbeta analysis, collaborator samples were shipped as frozen whole blood, as isolated PBMCs, or as DNA extracted from either sample type. The sample comes from a study of blood T cell repertoires in COVID-19 (dated by TCRdb to about 2020). Looking at the study overall: The collaborator samples originated in the United States, Italy and Spain and spanned the acute and convalescent phases of COVID-19. Subjects who had been exposed to COVID-19, were actively infected with it, or had recovered from it provided the deeply sampled blood TCRbeta repertoires that made up the dataset. The repertoires were released in a freely available public database meant as a resource for research on the immune response to SARS-CoV-2. The samples were drawn from the first 160 participants of the ongoing ImmuneRACE study and from some 1,300 subjects provided by 6 global collaborators. Sample metadata almost always included a de-identified subject ID, COVID-19 status, age in years and sex. The material from the prospective study consisted of cDNA or gDNA derived from T cells, B-cell-depleted T cells, or PBMCs. Where available, HLA class I and class II types were obtained from metadata supplied by the sample provider rather than from assay-based typing. Results the study describes overall, beyond this receptor: The quantity of clinical and demographic metadata differed by source and by participant and was supplied without curation.

Measured from the cysteine to the phenylalanine, the CDR3 is 11 residues long. Just CDR3 DNA is preserved here, 33 bases in frame from base 1. Sequences SNHLY (CDR1) and FYNNEI (CDR2) are obtained from the germline V gene. Trimming takes 4 bases from V and 8 bases from J, and the germline ends sit 6 bases apart. TCRbeta CDR3 regions were amplified from genomic DNA by means of the immunoSEQ Assay, a bias-controlled multiplex PCR. In the original analysis: The number of nucleated cells in each sample was estimated by amplification of reference gene primers within the assay. To quantify the absolute abundance of each unique TCRbeta CDR3 rearrangement, sequence reads were collapsed and filtered. For each sample, productive Simpson clonality was calculated as the square root of Simpson's diversity index over productive rearrangements. TCRdb mirrors the immuneACCESS table, restricted to in-frame sequences. Some clones are absent from its copies; in checked studies, under half trace to an unresolved V gene, and the reason for the others is unknown. For V, J and clone size, that table is used; D and trimming come from the DNA. Counted in this sample were tens of thousands of clones; 65% to 80% of them appeared once. The leading ten clones occupy roughly 50% of the sample.

This clonotype was obtained from a human donor in a cohort sampled during active COVID-19. Sequencing input: peripheral blood. The V and J segments used are TRBV2 and TRBJ2-1, with the D gene not confidently named. The bases are TGTGCCAGCAGTGCCGTTGATGAGCAGTTCTTC. This yields the protein CASSAVDEQFF. Joined to the reference TRBV2 and TRBJ2-1 proteins, this CDR3 gives the full variable domain: EPEVTQTPSHQVTQMGQEVILRCVPISNHLYFYWYRQILGQKVEFLVSFYNNEISEKSEIFDDQFSVERPDGSNFTLKIRSTKLEDSAMYFCASSAVDEQFFGPGTRLTVL.